Sequencing of this T cell receptor beta chain was carried out in a study of CD8 T cells in Susac syndrome. RNA was extracted with the RNeasy kit, and a quantity of roughly 0.5 to 1 ug was reverse transcribed using random hexamers. Via MiXCR, TCRdb re-called the immunoSEQ multiplex PCR reads, giving one row per CDR3 protein. The sample consists of 200,000 to 250,000 distinct CDR3 sequences, nearly 97% of them appearing once. The junction had 13 bases not matched to a gene; V was cut back by 8 bases and J by 9 bases. Germline-derived CDR1 and CDR2 are SQVTM and ANQGSEA. The CDR3 loop spans 14 amino acids.

Input material: CD4+ T cells from PBMCs. The chain employs TRBV29-1 and TRBJ2-1, with 10 bases that match TRBD2. The sequence was collected from a human donor with multiple sclerosis. The DNA for the CDR3 is TGCAGCTCCTCCGGCCTAGCGGGAGAGGGTGAGCAGTTCTTC. Translation: CSSSGLAGEGEQFF.